The entry below describes one T cell receptor (beta chain). The antigen remains undetermined. The missing CDR3 end, 3 residues past where the read stops, is filled in from the germline J gene. This entry belongs to a study of T cells in women clearing cervical HPV infection. Whole-study context: Case blood was drawn when the lesion was first found; control blood after infection became undetectable. Findings and caveats of the study: Controls had more TRBV6-7 (around 0.15%) than cases (about 0.11%).

Produced via immunoSEQ multiplex PCR; TCRdb's table is partial and in-frame only. This listing includes some 39,000 clones. The germline gives CDR1 SEHNR, CDR2 FQNEAQ (reference sequence). The CDR3 is made up of 14 amino acids. Material for sequencing was blood buffy coat. This chain joins TRBV7-9 and TRBJ1-2; D is uncertain. This TCR came from a woman between 18 and 75 years old with a cervical HPV16 infection that either progressed to CIN3+ or cleared (not recorded which). CDR3 DNA, as far as it was read: TGTGCCAGCAGCTCCCCAAGTAATACCTACGAC. Translation: CASSSPSNTYD. The full CDR3 protein is CASSSPSNTYDYTF.